This T cell receptor (beta chain) emerged from a study of T cells in Graves' hyperthyroidism and ophthalmopathy. Regions amplified from RNA transcripts were the TCR beta CDR3 regions. The study used the HTBI primer set for a first-round RT-PCR of the TCR CDR3. MiXCR, run by TCRdb on the multiplex PCR reads, gives a single entry per CDR3 protein. The repertoire holds hundreds of thousands of distinct CDR3 sequences, with 15% to 19% as singletons. This clonotype was observed at least ten times. V was trimmed by 3 bases and J by 8 bases, leaving 14 bases between them. CDR3 length: 14 amino acids. The germline V gene has CDR1 DFQATT and CDR2 SNEGSKA (reference sequence).

Sequences were obtained from blood. This receptor was taken from a woman younger than 30 with Graves' hyperthyroidism. This chain links TRBV20-1 with TRBJ1-6; no firm D call. This CDR3 reads CSASIGVMDSPLHF. DNA of the CDR3: TGCAGTGCTAGCATCGGCGTAATGGATTCACCCCTCCACTTT.